The clone carrying this T cell receptor beta chain was found many times. The sorted libraries took approximately 1 million CD4+ or CD8+ T cells. Synthesis of cDNA used 5'RACE (with 10-nucleotide random UMIs). TCRdb processed the 5' RACE reads anew with MiXCR; each CDR3 protein has one entry. The repertoire includes 44,000 or so distinct CDR3 sequences, more than 5% of them detected once, and around 0.6% sits in the top ten. The entry originates in a study of neurological immune-mediated disorders. Germline CDR1 SGHRS, CDR2 YFSETQ. The CDR3 is 14 amino acids. V dropped 2 bases and J dropped 10; count of bases not matched to a gene: 2.

Sequencing was carried out using CD4+ T cells from blood. This receptor was obtained from a woman in her 40s in good health. This chain uses TRBV5-1 with TRBJ1-6; 11 positions agree with TRBD1. CDR3 loop: CASSFGTGGSPLHF. CDR3 sequence (DNA): TGCGCCAGCAGCTTCGGGACAGGGGGATCACCCCTCCACTTT.